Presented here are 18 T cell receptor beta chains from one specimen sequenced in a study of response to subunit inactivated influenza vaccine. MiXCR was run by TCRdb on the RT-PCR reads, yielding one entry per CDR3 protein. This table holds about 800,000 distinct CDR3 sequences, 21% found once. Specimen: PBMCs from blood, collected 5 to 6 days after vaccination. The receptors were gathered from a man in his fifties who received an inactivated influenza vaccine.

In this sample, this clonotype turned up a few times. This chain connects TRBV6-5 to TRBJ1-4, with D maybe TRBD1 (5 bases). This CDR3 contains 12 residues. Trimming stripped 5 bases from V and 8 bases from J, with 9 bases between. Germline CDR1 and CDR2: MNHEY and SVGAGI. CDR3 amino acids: CASSRDGEKLFF. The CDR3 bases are TGTGCCAGCAGTCGGGACGGAGAAAAACTGTTTTTT.

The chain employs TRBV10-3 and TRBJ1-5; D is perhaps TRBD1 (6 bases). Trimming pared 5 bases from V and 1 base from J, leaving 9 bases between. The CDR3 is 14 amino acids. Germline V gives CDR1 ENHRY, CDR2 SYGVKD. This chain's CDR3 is CAISSRGSNQPQHF. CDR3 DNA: TGTGCCATCAGTTCGAGGGGGAGCAATCAGCCCCAGCATTTT.

CDR3 nucleotides: TGCGCCAGCAGCCAAGATTGGAACCGCGGCTACGAGCAGTACTTC. The encoded protein is CASSQDWNRGYEQYF. The chain combines TRBV4-3 with TRBJ2-7; D uncertain. Trimming took 0 bases from V and 3 from J, leaving 12 bases between them. Germline-derived CDR1 and CDR2 are LGHNA and YSLEER. The CDR3 length is 15 residues.

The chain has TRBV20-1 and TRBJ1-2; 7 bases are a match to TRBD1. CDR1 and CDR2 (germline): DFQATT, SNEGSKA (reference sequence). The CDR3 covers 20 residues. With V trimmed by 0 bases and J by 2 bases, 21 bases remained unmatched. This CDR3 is CSARDRDRLFVSISNYGYTF. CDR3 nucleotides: TGCAGTGCTAGAGACCGGGACAGACTTTTTGTCAGTATCTCAAACTATGGCTACACCTTC.

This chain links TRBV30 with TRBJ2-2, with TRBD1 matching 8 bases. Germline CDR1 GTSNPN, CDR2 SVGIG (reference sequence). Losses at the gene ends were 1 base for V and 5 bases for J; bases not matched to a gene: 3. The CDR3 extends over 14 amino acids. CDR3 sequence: CAWSEDRATGELFF. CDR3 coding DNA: TGTGCCTGGAGTGAGGACAGGGCGACCGGGGAGCTGTTTTTT.

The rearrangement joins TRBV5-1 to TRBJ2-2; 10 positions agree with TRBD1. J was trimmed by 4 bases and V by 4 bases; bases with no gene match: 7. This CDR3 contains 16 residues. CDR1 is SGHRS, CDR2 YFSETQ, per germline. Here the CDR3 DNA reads TGCGCCAGCAGCGTCGACAGGGGGCTGGTCACCGGGGAGCTGTTTTTT. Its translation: CASSVDRGLVTGELFF.

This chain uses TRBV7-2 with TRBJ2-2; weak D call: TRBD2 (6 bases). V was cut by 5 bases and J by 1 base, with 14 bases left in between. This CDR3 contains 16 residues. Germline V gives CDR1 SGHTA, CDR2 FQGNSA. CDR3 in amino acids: CASSPHGGRNTGELFF. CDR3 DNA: TGTGCCAGCAGCCCTCACGGGGGACGGAACACCGGGGAGCTGTTTTTT.

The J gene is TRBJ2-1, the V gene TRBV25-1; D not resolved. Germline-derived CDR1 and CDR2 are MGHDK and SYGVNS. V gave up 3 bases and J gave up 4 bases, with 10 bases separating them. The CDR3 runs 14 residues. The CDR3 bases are TGTGCCAGCAGTGAGGAGACACCTTACAATGAGCAGTTCTTC. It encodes CASSEETPYNEQFF.

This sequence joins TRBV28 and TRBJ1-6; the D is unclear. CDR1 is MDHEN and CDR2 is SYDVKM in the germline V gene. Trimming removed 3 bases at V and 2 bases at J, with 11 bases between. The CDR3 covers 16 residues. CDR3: CASSLPDDTYNSPLHF. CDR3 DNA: TGTGCCAGCAGTTTGCCCGACGACACCTATAATTCACCCCTCCACTTT.

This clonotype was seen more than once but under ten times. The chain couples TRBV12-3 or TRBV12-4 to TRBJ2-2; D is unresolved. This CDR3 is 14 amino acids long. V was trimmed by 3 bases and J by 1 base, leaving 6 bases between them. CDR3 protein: CASSLFQNTGELFF. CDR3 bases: TGTGCCAGCAGTTTGTTTCAGAACACCGGGGAGCTGTTTTTT.

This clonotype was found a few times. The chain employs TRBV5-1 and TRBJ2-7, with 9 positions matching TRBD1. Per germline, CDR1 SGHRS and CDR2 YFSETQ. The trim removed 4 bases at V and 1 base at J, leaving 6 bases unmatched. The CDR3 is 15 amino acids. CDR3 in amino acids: CASSPGQGISYEQYF. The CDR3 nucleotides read TGCGCCAGCAGCCCGGGACAGGGTATATCCTACGAGCAGTACTTC.

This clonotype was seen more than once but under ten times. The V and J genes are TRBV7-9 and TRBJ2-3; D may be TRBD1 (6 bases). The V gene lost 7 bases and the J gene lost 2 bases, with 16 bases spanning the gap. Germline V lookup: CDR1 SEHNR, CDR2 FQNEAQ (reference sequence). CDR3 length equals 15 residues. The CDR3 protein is CASTSKTGYTDTQYF. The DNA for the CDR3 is TGTGCCAGCACCTCCAAAACAGGGTACACAGATACGCAGTATTTT.

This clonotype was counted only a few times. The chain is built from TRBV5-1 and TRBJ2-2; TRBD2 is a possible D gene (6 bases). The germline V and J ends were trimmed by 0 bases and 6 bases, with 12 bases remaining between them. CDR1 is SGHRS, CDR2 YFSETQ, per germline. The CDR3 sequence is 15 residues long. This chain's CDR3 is CASSLGQGGSGELFF. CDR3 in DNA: TGCGCCAGCAGCTTGGGGCAGGGAGGATCCGGGGAGCTGTTTTTT.

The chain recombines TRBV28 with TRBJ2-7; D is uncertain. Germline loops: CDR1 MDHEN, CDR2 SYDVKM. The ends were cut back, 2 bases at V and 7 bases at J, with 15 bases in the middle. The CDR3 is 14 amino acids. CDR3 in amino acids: CASSLTDPAFEQYF. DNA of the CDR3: TGTGCCAGCAGTTTAACGGACCCTGCGTTTGAGCAGTACTTC.

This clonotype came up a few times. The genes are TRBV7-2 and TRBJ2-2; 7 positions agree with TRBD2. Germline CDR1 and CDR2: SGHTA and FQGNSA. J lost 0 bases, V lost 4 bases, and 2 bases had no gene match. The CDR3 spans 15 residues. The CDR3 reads CASSSGGTNTGELFF. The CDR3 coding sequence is TGTGCCAGCAGCTCCGGGGGGACGAACACCGGGGAGCTGTTTTTT.

The CDR3 is CASSRTGGIFTNEQFF. DNA for the CDR3: TGTGCCAGCAGCCGAACAGGGGGCATATTTACAAATGAGCAGTTCTTC. The V call is TRBV7-2, the J call TRBJ2-1; TRBD1 agrees at 9 bases. The CDR3 sequence is 16 residues long. Unmatched junction bases numbered 12, after V lost 5 bases and J lost 7 bases. Germline V lookup: CDR1 SGHTA, CDR2 FQGNSA.

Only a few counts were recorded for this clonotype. In nucleotides, the CDR3 is TGTGCCAGCAGTCGAGGACAGGGGAGTAACTACGAGCAGTACTTC. Encoded protein: CASSRGQGSNYEQYF. The V call is TRBV12-3 or TRBV12-4, the J call TRBJ2-7, with 9 bases that match TRBD1. The CDR3 loop spans 15 amino acids. V gave up 5 bases and J gave up 3 bases; unmatched junction bases: 8.

The CDR3 nucleotides are TGTGCCAGCTCACCACATGCCAAACTCGCTGAAGCTTTCTTT. Protein: CASSPHAKLAEAFF. This chain connects TRBV18 to TRBJ1-1; D is undetermined. The CDR3 is 14 amino acids. Germline CDR1 is KGHSH and CDR2 is LQKENI. V was cut by 1 base and J by 6 bases, with 12 bases left in between. The full variable domain, its missing parts supplied by reference TRBV18 and TRBJ1-1, is NAGVMQNPRHLVRRRGQEARLRCSPMKGHSHVYWYRQLPEEGLKFMVYLQKENIIDESGMPKERFSAEFPKEGPSILRIQQVVRGDSAAYFCASSPHAKLAEAFFGQGTRLTVV.